The next 11 T cell receptor beta chains were all read from a single sample in a study of cytomegalovirus exposure and HLA in healthy donors. Primers included in the PCR were 60 Vbeta and 13 Jbeta primers. Some clones are missing from TCRdb's copy, which holds only in-frame ones; the method was immunoSEQ multiplex PCR. The listing records more than 40,000 clones. Source material: PBMCs. The receptors shown here come from a woman aged 40 to 50 in good health and CMV-seronegative.

This chain joins TRBV28 and TRBJ1-1, with 10 bases lining up with TRBD1. The CDR3 length is 14 residues. The V gene's germline CDR1 is MDHEN and CDR2 SYDVKM. V shed 5 bases and J 4 bases; nucleotides not matched to a gene: 4. The CDR3: CASSMTGGSTEAFF. The CDR3 nucleotides are TGTGCCAGCAGTATGACAGGGGGCTCCACTGAAGCTTTCTTT.

DNA of the CDR3: TGTGCCAGCAGCTTGCCTAGCGGGAGCGTTAATGAGCAGTTCTTC. Its protein is CASSLPSGSVNEQFF. V gene TRBV5-4 combines with J gene TRBJ2-1, with 10 nucleotides matching TRBD2. CDR1 and CDR2 (germline): SGHNT, YYREEE (reference sequence). The junction had 5 bases not matched to a gene; V was cut back by 1 base and J by 7 bases. The CDR3 totals 15 residues. The variable domain in full, completed from reference TRBV5-4 and TRBJ2-1, reads ETGVTQSPTHLIKTRGQQVTLRCSSQSGHNTVSWYQQALGQGPQFIFQYYREEENGRGNFPPRFSGLQFPNYSSELNVNALELDDSALYLCASSLPSGSVNEQFFGPGTRLTVL.

Note on this clone: Sequence at one end of the junction differs from germline and may be a read error. The chain recombines TRBV9 with TRBJ2-5, with 15 bases aligning to TRBD2. Germline V CDR1 and CDR2: SGDLS, YYNGEE. This CDR3 spans 18 amino acids. The CDR3 is CASSVGTSGRALQENQYF. The CDR3 DNA reads as TGTGCCAGCAGCGTAGGGACTAGCGGGAGGGCCCTTCAAGAGAACCAGTACTTC.

Here the CDR3 DNA reads TGTGCCAGCAGCTTAGGACAGGGGGAGAAAGGCTACACCTTC. It yields the protein CASSLGQGEKGYTF. The chain combines TRBV7-9 with TRBJ1-2, with TRBD1 matching over 9 bases. V shed 1 base, J shed 8 bases, and the junction held 5 bases outside the gene matches. The CDR3 is 14 residues long. Germline loops: CDR1 SEHNR, CDR2 FQNEAQ (reference sequence).

The gene calls are TRBV19 and TRBJ1-1, with D possibly being TRBD1 (6 bases). V dropped 6 bases and J dropped 1 base, with 18 bases sitting between them. CDR3 size: 16 residues. From germline, CDR1 is LNHDA and CDR2 SQIVND (reference sequence). In nucleotides, the CDR3 is TGTGCCAGTAGCTCCCACCGGGCAGGGGAGAACACTGAAGCTTTCTTT. It encodes CASSSHRAGENTEAFF. The full variable domain, in which reference TRBV19 and TRBJ1-1 provide the parts outside the CDR3, is DGGITQSPKYLFRKEGQNVTLSCEQNLNHDAMYWYRQDPGQGLRLIYYSQIVNDFQKGDIAEGYSVSREKKESFPLTVTSAQKNPTAFYLCASSSHRAGENTEAFFGQGTRLTVV.

V and J are TRBV5-1 and TRBJ1-5, with D tentatively TRBD1 (6 bases). The V end was cut by 2 bases, the J end by 2 bases, with 11 bases between. This CDR3 contains 15 residues. Germline-derived CDR1 and CDR2 are SGHRS and YFSETQ. This CDR3 reads CASSLQGYGNQPQHF. The CDR3 region has the DNA TGCGCCAGCAGCTTACAGGGTTATGGCAATCAGCCCCAGCATTTT.

V usage is TRBV19 and J usage is TRBJ2-1; no reliable D call. The CDR3 runs 14 residues. V dropped 3 bases and J dropped 1 base, with 7 bases sitting between them. The germline V gene encodes CDR1 LNHDA and CDR2 SQIVND (reference sequence). CDR3 residues: CASSIWASYNEQFF. The DNA of the CDR3 is TGTGCCAGTAGTATCTGGGCTTCCTACAATGAGCAGTTCTTC.

The chain joins TRBV25-1 to TRBJ1-4; TRBD1 agrees at 7 bases. V dropped 4 bases and J dropped 4; count of bases not matched to a gene: 12. The CDR3 is 17 residues long. Looked up from germline, CDR1 is MGHDK and CDR2 is SYGVNS. The CDR3 sequence is CASSGRERTGVNEKLFF. CDR3 in DNA: TGTGCCAGCAGTGGACGGGAACGGACAGGAGTTAATGAAAAACTGTTTTTT. Full variable domain (remainder filled in from reference TRBV25-1 and TRBJ1-4): EADIYQTPRYLVIGTGKKITLECSQTMGHDKMYWYQQDPGMELHLIHYSYGVNSTEKGDLSSESTVSRIRTEHFPLTLESARPSHTSQYLCASSGRERTGVNEKLFFGSGTQLSVL.

CDR3: CSVGGGRSGYTF. CDR3 nucleotide sequence: TGCAGCGTTGGAGGGGGCAGATCTGGCTACACCTTC. The chain recombines TRBV29-1 with TRBJ1-2, with TRBD1 matching over 7 bases. The CDR3 runs 12 residues. The ends lost 4 bases at V and 7 bases at J; junction bases unmatched: 6. Germline V CDR1 and CDR2: SQVTM, ANQGSEA.

This rearrangement joins TRBV6-5 to TRBJ1-5; D is perhaps TRBD1 (5 bases). This CDR3 region has 15 residues. Trimming removed 8 bases at V and 3 bases at J, with 17 bases between. Germline V gives CDR1 MNHEY, CDR2 SVGAGI. CDR3 DNA sequence: TGTGCCAGCCGACGGGGGTCTGGGGCCAATCAGCCCCAGCATTTT. Translating gives CASRRGSGANQPQHF.

J is TRBJ2-7 and V is TRBV7-2, with TRBD2 matching 10 bases. J was trimmed by 2 bases and V by 0 bases; bases with no gene match: 4. The CDR3 covers 16 residues. The germline V gene has CDR1 SGHTA and CDR2 FQGNSA. The CDR3 bases are TGTGCCAGCAGCTTAGCTAGCGGGGGGTCTCCCTACGAGCAGTACTTC. Amino acid sequence: CASSLASGGSPYEQYF.